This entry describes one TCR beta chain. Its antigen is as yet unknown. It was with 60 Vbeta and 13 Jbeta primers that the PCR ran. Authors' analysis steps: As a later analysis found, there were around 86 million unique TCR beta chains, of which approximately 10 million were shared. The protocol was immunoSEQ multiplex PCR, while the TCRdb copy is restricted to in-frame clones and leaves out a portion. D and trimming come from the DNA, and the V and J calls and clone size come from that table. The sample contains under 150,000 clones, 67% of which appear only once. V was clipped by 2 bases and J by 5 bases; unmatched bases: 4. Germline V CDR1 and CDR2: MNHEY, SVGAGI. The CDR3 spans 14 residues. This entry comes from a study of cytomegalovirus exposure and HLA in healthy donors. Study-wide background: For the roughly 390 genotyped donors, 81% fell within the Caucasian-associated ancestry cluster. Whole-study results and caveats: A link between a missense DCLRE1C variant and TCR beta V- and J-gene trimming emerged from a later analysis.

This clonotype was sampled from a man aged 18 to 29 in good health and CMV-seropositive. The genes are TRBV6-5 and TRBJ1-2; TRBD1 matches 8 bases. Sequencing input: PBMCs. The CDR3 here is CASSYGQGRYGYTF. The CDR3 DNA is TGTGCCAGCAGTTACGGACAGGGTCGATATGGCTACACCTTC.